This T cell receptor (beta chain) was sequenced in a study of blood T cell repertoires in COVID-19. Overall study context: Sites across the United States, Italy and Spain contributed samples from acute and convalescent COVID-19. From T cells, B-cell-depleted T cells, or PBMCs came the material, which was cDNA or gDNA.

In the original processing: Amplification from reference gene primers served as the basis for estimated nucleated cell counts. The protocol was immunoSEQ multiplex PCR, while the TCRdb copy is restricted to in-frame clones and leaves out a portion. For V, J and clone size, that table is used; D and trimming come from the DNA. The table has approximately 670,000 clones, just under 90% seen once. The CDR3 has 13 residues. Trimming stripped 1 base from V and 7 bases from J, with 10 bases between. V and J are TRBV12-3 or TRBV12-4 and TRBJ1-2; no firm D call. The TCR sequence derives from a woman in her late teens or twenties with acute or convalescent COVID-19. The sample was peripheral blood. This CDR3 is CASSLGREGGYTF. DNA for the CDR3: TGTGCCAGCAGTTTAGGGAGGGAAGGTGGCTACACCTTC.